The clone carrying this T cell receptor beta chain came up once. The data were taken from a study of glioma-infiltrating T cells after dendritic cell vaccination. Study context: Dendritic cell vaccination trial patients had either newly diagnosed or recurrent glioblastoma.

Amplification used 60 V beta primers and 13 J beta primers. Method: immunoSEQ multiplex PCR; TCRdb's copy keeps in-frame clones and lacks some. The sample has approximately 90,000 clones; about 85% are singletons. The CDR3 runs 16 residues. The TCR comes from a human donor with glioblastoma. The chain combines TRBV21-1 with TRBJ1-2; whether TRBD1, the table's D call, matches the DNA was not checked. TRBV21-1 is a documented pseudogene. The source material was blood, sampled before dendritic cell vaccination. CDR3 coding DNA: TGTGCCAGCAGCATGGACCGGGACAGGTATAACTATGGCTACACCTTC. This codes for CASSMDRDRYNYGYTF.